This entry is about one T cell receptor (beta chain). The sample belongs to a study of blood T cell repertoires in COVID-19. Study at large: Samples came from the United States, Italy and Spain, spanning acute and convalescent COVID-19. PBMCs, B-cell-depleted T cells, or T cells provided the cDNA or gDNA that made up the material.

How the authors handled the data: Estimated nucleated cell counts came from reference gene primer amplification. The table came from immunoSEQ multiplex PCR; TCRdb's copy has only in-frame clones and leaves some out. That table furnishes V, J and clone size, whereas the DNA furnished D and trimming. Here the sample spans 160,000 or so clones, roughly four fifths being singletons. Trimming cost V 5 bases and J 7 bases, with 14 bases left between them. The CDR3 runs 13 residues. Sequencing was done on a sample of peripheral blood. The V and J genes are TRBV12-3 or TRBV12-4 and TRBJ1-2; D possibly corresponds to TRBD1 (6 bases). The receptor's source is a man in his fifties or sixties with active or convalescent COVID-19. Here the CDR3 DNA reads TGTGCCAGCAGTCCGGGACATAGGGGTGGCTACACCTTC. Translation: CASSPGHRGGYTF.